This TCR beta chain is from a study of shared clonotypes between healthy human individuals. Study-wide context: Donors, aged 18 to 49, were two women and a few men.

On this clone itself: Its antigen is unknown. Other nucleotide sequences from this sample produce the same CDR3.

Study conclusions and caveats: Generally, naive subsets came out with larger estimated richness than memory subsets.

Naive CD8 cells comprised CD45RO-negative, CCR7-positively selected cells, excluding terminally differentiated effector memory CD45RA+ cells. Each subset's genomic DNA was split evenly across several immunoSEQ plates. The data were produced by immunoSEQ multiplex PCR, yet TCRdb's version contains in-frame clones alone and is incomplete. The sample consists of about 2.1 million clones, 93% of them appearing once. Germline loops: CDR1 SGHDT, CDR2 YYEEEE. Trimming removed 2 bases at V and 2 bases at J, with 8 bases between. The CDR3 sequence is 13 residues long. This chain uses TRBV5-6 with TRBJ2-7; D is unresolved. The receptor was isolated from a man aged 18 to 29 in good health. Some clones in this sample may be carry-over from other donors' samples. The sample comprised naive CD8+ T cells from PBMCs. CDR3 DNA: TGTGCCAGCAGCTTTTGGCCTACCTACGAGCAGTACTTC. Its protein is CASSFWPTYEQYF.